This TCR beta chain is from a study of metastatic and nonmetastatic thyroid tumors. Study overall: The comparison covered peripheral blood and tumor or nodule tissue in malignant and benign thyroid patients.

General study results and limits: It was reported that TCR beta diversity was significantly higher in malignant thyroid tumors than benign nodules, in blood and tumor.

Remarks on this clone: Antigen specificity is unknown.

No patient had received any treatment before thyroid surgery. MiXCR re-clonotyped the PCR reads for TCRdb. Here the sample spans some 8,000 clones, 44% being singletons. V lost 0 bases and J lost 3, with 12 bases in between. The CDR3 consists of 15 residues. Germline CDR1 SGHRS, CDR2 YFSETQ. Sequencing was performed on tumor tissue. The sequence was obtained from a male donor with papillary thyroid cancer or a benign thyroid nodule (not recorded which). Some clones in this sample may be carry-over from other donors' samples. The rearrangement links TRBV5-1 to TRBJ1-2; D perhaps matches TRBD1 (6 bases). CDR3 sequence reads: CASSLAGGLDYGYTF. CDR3 sequence (DNA): TGCGCCAGCAGCTTGGCCGGGGGGCTTGACTATGGCTACACCTTC.